This TCR beta chain was profiled in a study of T cells after posttransplantation cyclophosphamide. Germline V gene sequence: CDR1 SQVTM, CDR2 ANQGSEA. Between the trimmed V and J ends, which lost 6 bases and 7 bases, there was a span of 22 bases. The CDR3 sequence is 15 residues long. Control samples came 1 year after myeloablative marrow transplants with methotrexate plus calcineurin inhibitor. TCRdb's table, derived via immunoSEQ multiplex PCR, lists solely in-frame clones and lacks some. The sample carries under 15,000 clones, approximately 80% recorded once. The source of this sequence is a young adult male patient who received an allogeneic stem cell transplant from an unrelated donor, was CMV-positive, and had acute GVHD only. Part of the T cell pool may stem from the graft donor. Sequencing was performed on PBMCs, taken around 350 days after allogeneic stem cell transplant with calcineurin inhibitor and methotrexate. The chain employs TRBV29-1 and TRBJ2-1, with D perhaps TRBD2 (6 bases). The CDR3 sequence: CSVTGELSMVNEQFF. In nucleotides, the CDR3 is TGCAGCGTGACGGGGGAATTGTCCATGGTTAATGAGCAGTTCTTC.